The 17 T cell receptor beta chains given below trace back to one sample, sequenced in a study of T cell changes during pregnancy in multiple sclerosis (dated by TCRdb to about 2019). The library was produced with the immunoSEQ multiplex PCR assay. TCRdb mirrors the immuneACCESS table, restricted to in-frame sequences. Some clones are absent from its copies; in checked studies, under half trace to an unresolved V gene, and the reason for the others is unknown. A total of about 61,000 clones appear in this sample, nearly 90% of them only once. Over 1.5% of the sample comes from the top ten. The sequenced sample was peripheral blood, obtained in the first trimester of pregnancy. The receptors shown here come from a female donor with multiple sclerosis, enrolled in a pregnancy study.

The chain combines TRBV19 with TRBJ2-1; the D is unclear. The CDR3 contains 16 residues. Trimming removed 1 base at V and 2 bases at J, with 12 bases between. CDR1 and CDR2 from the germline V gene are LNHDA and SQIVND (reference sequence). The CDR3 sequence: CASSIVGEIAYNEQFF. The CDR3 bases are TGTGCCAGTAGTATAGTTGGAGAAATCGCCTACAATGAGCAGTTCTTC.

The chain recombines TRBV28 with TRBJ1-4, with 12 bases that match TRBD1. Trimming took 5 bases from V and 11 from J; bases not matched to a gene: 9. This CDR3 has 15 amino acids. Germline CDR1 and CDR2: MDHEN and SYDVKM. CDR3 residues: CASSLPGQGAEKLFF. Written as DNA, the CDR3 is TGTGCCAGCAGTCTCCCGGGACAGGGGGCCGAGAAACTGTTTTTT.

The chain is built from TRBV4-1 and TRBJ2-3; 7 nucleotides line up with TRBD2. Germline trimming cut 1 base from V and 0 bases from J; bases unmatched to any gene: 4. The germline CDR1 and CDR2 sequences are MGHRA and YSYEKL. The CDR3 spans 16 residues. The CDR3 bases are TGCGCCAGCAGCCAAGTTAAGCGGGGAAGCACAGATACGCAGTATTTT. Its protein is CASSQVKRGSTDTQYF.

The J gene is TRBJ2-1, the V gene TRBV6-4, with a possible D match to TRBD2 (7 bases). Germline V CDR1 and CDR2: MRHNA, SNTAGT. This CDR3 has 15 residues. V was trimmed by 3 bases and J by 9 bases, leaving 18 bases between them. The CDR3 region is CASSERGEGGSEQFF. The DNA of the CDR3 is TGTGCCAGCAGTGAAAGGGGAGAGGGGGGGAGTGAGCAGTTCTTC.

This chain connects TRBV18 to TRBJ2-1; D is uncertain. Trimming cost V 3 bases and J 8 bases, with 8 bases left between them. The CDR3 is made up of 12 amino acids. Germline loops: CDR1 KGHSH, CDR2 LQKENI. This CDR3 is CASSPDFYEQFF. The CDR3 DNA sequence: TGTGCCAGCTCACCTGACTTTTATGAGCAGTTCTTC.

There are a few counts of this clone. The chain employs TRBV4-3 and TRBJ1-1, with D unresolved. CDR3 length: 15 amino acids. CDR1 is LGHNA and CDR2 is YSLEER in the germline V gene. V was shortened by 5 bases and J by 6 bases, with 19 bases between the two germline ends. The CDR3 bases are TGCGCCAGCAGCATAAAGGCCGATGGTACAGCTGAAGCTTTCTTT. It yields the protein CASSIKADGTAEAFF.

This clone was detected a few times. The chain combines TRBV7-9 with TRBJ1-1; a possible D gene is TRBD1 (5 bases). CDR3 length equals 16 residues. The V gene's germline CDR1 is SEHNR and CDR2 FQNEAQ (reference sequence). The ends were cut back, 3 bases at V and 1 base at J, with 15 bases in the middle. CDR3: CASSFHGHYPNTEAFF. The CDR3 nucleotides are TGTGCCAGCAGCTTTCACGGACACTACCCGAACACTGAAGCTTTCTTT.

Written as DNA, the CDR3 is TGTGCCAGCTCACCAAGACAGGGAACGGATAACTATGGCTACACCTTC. It specifies CASSPRQGTDNYGYTF. This chain uses TRBV18 with TRBJ1-2; 7 positions agree with TRBD1. With V trimmed by 2 bases and J by 1 base, 7 bases remained unmatched. This CDR3 contains 16 residues. The germline V gene has CDR1 KGHSH and CDR2 LQKENI.

This chain joins TRBV6-5 and TRBJ2-7, with 9 bases aligning to TRBD2. CDR1 is MNHEY, CDR2 SVGAGI, per germline. The V gene end was trimmed by 5 bases and the J gene end by 11 bases; junction bases not matched to a gene: 16. The CDR3 runs 15 residues. The DNA for the CDR3 is TGTGCCAGCAGTCGCCACTCGCGGGAGGGGGTGGAAAAGTACTTC. Its translation is CASSRHSREGVEKYF.

The V and J genes are TRBV11-3 and TRBJ2-7, with 10 bases aligning to TRBD2. Germline values: CDR1 SGHNT, CDR2 YENEEA. The V gene end was trimmed by 5 bases and the J gene end by 5 bases; junction bases not matched to a gene: 6. The CDR3 is 14 residues long. The chain's CDR3 is CASSQREGRDEQYF. The CDR3 DNA is TGTGCCAGCAGCCAGCGGGAGGGCCGCGACGAGCAGTACTTC.

The chain has TRBV5-6 and TRBJ1-3; 7 nucleotides line up with TRBD1. There are 14 residues in the CDR3. V lost 2 bases and J lost 3; bases outside the gene matches: 2. CDR1 and CDR2 from the germline V gene are SGHDT and YYEEEE. CDR3 sequence (DNA): TGTGCCAGCAGCTTTGGGGACAGTGGAAACACCATATATTTT. Translating it yields CASSFGDSGNTIYF. The complete variable domain, with remaining parts taken from reference TRBV5-6 and TRBJ1-3, reads DAGVTQSPTHLIKTRGQQVTLRCSPKSGHDTVSWYQQALGQGPQFIFQYYEEEERQRGNFPDRFSGHQFPNYSSELNVNALLLGDSALYLCASSFGDSGNTIYFGEGSWLTVV.

V and J are TRBV10-1 and TRBJ2-3, with TRBD1 matching over 9 bases. Germline assignment: CDR1 WNHNN and CDR2 SYGVQD (reference sequence). With V trimmed by 3 bases and J by 2 bases, 3 bases remained unmatched. This CDR3 contains 15 residues. This CDR3 reads CASSDRDRATDTQYF. The CDR3 nucleotides are TGCGCCAGCAGTGATCGGGACAGGGCCACAGATACGCAGTATTTT.

The rearrangement uses TRBV5-1 and TRBJ2-3; 8 nucleotides match TRBD1. Looked up from germline, CDR1 is SGHRS and CDR2 is YFSETQ. V trimming: 4 bases; J trimming: 2 bases; junction bases outside the gene matches: 6. This CDR3 contains 15 residues. The CDR3 sequence is CASSNGQGITDTQYF. The CDR3, as DNA: TGCGCCAGCAGCAACGGACAGGGAATCACAGATACGCAGTATTTT.

This rearrangement joins TRBV28 to TRBJ1-2; tentatively, D is TRBD1 (6 bases). With 6 bases removed from V and 3 bases from J, the gap between germline ends came to 17 bases. Germline CDR1 and CDR2: MDHEN and SYDVKM. The CDR3 extends over 15 amino acids. The CDR3: CASSPTGQAYYGYTF. The CDR3 DNA sequence: TGTGCCAGCAGCCCGACAGGACAAGCCTACTATGGCTACACCTTC.

This chain links TRBV5-4 with TRBJ1-2, with 7 bases that match TRBD1. The germline V gene has CDR1 SGHNT and CDR2 YYREEE (reference sequence). CDR3 size: 15 residues. V trimming: 0 bases; J trimming: 2 bases; junction bases outside the gene matches: 4. The CDR3 is CASSLASGGNYGYTF. The CDR3 DNA reads as TGTGCCAGCAGCTTGGCCTCAGGGGGGAACTATGGCTACACCTTC.

The chain is built from TRBV5-1 and TRBJ2-7; no clear D gene. CDR3 length: 12 amino acids. CDR1 and CDR2 (germline): SGHRS, YFSETQ. The V end was cut by 2 bases, the J end by 4 bases, with 7 bases between. The CDR3 DNA reads as TGCGCCAGCAGCTTCGGAGATTACGAGCAGTACTTC. This gives the protein CASSFGDYEQYF.

V is TRBV30 and J is TRBJ1-6, with D uncertain. The V end was cut by 0 bases, the J end by 9 bases, with 6 bases between. The V gene's germline CDR1 is GTSNPN and CDR2 SVGIG (reference sequence). The CDR3 contains 12 residues. The CDR3 sequence is CAWSVEGSPLHF. The CDR3 DNA is TGTGCCTGGAGTGTAGAGGGTTCACCCCTCCACTTT.